The T cell receptor beta chain described here comes from a study of blood T cells in healthy people across ages. In the study overall: Template switching recovered approximately one barcoded beta molecule for every two T cells.

CDR3 length equals 13 residues. The V gene lost 8 bases and the J gene lost 6 bases, with 17 bases spanning the gap. Per the germline V gene, CDR1 is WSHSY and CDR2 is SAAADI. A second PCR, run for roughly 7 to 11 cycles, used a sample-barcoded 5' primer plus a J-beta primer mix. The template-switch adaptor, which had 12 random nucleotides, put a tag on each cDNA molecule. TCRdb re-called the 5' RACE reads through MiXCR, storing one row per CDR3 protein. In the table there are around 1.5 million distinct CDR3 sequences, about 31% of which are singletons. The TCR comes from a woman aged 25 to 39 in good health. Input material: blood. The chain is built from TRBV10-2 and TRBJ2-7; D is perhaps TRBD2 (5 bases). The CDR3 protein is CASWRTQGGEQYF. The DNA of the CDR3 is TGCGCCAGCTGGAGGACCCAAGGTGGCGAGCAGTACTTC.